This is a list of T cell receptor beta chains from one sample in a study of T-cell memory formation after mild COVID-19. MiXCR, run by TCRdb on the 5' RACE reads, gives a single entry per CDR3 protein. The sample shows around 310,000 distinct CDR3 sequences, 15% to 20% of them seen only once. Sequenced material: PBMCs or a T cell subset sorted from them (not recorded which). These receptors came from a young man who had mild COVID-19 (a few samples of this study predate the infection). Cell type and time point are not known. CDR3s include the opening cysteine and the closing phenylalanine or tryptophan. D genes are given only for firm matches. Where a row states a size, it is once, few, many or the class of an expanded clone; other rows omit it.

abundance,j_gene,len,d_gene,v_gene,CDR3nt,CDR3aa
few,TRBJ1-4,14,.,TRBV6-6,TGTGCCAGCAGTTACGGGGGCTCTAATGAAAAACTGTTTTTT,CASSYGGSNEKLFF
.,TRBJ2-1,17,.,TRBV5-1,TGCGCCAGCAGTTTCTCGCCTGACACCCTCTCCTACAATGAGCAGTTCTTC,CASSFSPDTLSYNEQFF
many,TRBJ2-7,15,TRBD1,TRBV5-1,TGCGCCAGCAGCCAAACCCCCGGGACAGACTACGAGCAGTACTTC,CASSQTPGTDYEQYF
few,TRBJ2-7,15,.,TRBV18,TGTGCCAGCTCACCCCTTTCACCGCTAGACCACGAGCAGTACTTC,CASSPLSPLDHEQYF
.,TRBJ2-2,14,TRBD1,TRBV6-2/TRBV6-3,TGTGCCAGCTCAGGACAGGGGCAAGGCGGGGAGCTGTTTTTT,CASSGQGQGGELFF
.,TRBJ2-3,15,.,TRBV5-1,TGCGCCAGCAGCTTGGAGATAGCTAGCACAGATACGCAGTATTTT,CASSLEIASTDTQYF
few,TRBJ2-3,13,TRBD1,TRBV25-1,TGTGCCAGCATCCGGACAGGGGAAGATACGCAGTATTTT,CASIRTGEDTQYF
.,TRBJ2-1,14,.,TRBV18,TGTGCCAGCTCACCAACCCCCGGAATCAATGAGCAGTTCTTC,CASSPTPGINEQFF
.,TRBJ1-2,14,.,TRBV6-5,TGTGCCAGCAAGGGGAGAGGACAGTTGTATGGCTACACCTTC,CASKGRGQLYGYTF
few,TRBJ2-1,15,TRBD1,TRBV9,TGTGCCAGCAGCGTAGAGGGACAGGGGGCAGATGAGCAGTTCTTC,CASSVEGQGADEQFF
few,TRBJ2-5,13,TRBD1,TRBV20-1,TGCAGTGCTAGTTCAGGGGGCGAAGAGACCCAGTACTTC,CSASSGGEETQYF
few,TRBJ2-5,13,.,TRBV29-1,TGCAGCGTCGAGAGGGACGTCCAAGAGACCCAGTACTTC,CSVERDVQETQYF
few,TRBJ1-2,14,.,TRBV7-9,TGTGCCAGCAGCCGAAATGGGGAGGGCTATGGCTACACCTTC,CASSRNGEGYGYTF
many,TRBJ2-1,14,TRBD2,TRBV5-1,TGCGCCAGCAGCTTGGCAACTAGCGGGGAAGAGCAGTTCTTC,CASSLATSGEEQFF
few,TRBJ2-5,15,.,TRBV28,TGTGCCAGCAGTTTATTGACGGGAAACCAAGAGACCCAGTACTTC,CASSLLTGNQETQYF
.,TRBJ1-2,13,TRBD1,TRBV29-1,TGCAGCGTTGGGGGTCAGGGGGACCATGGCTACACCTTC,CSVGGQGDHGYTF
.,TRBJ2-2,14,TRBD1,TRBV7-2,TGTGCCAGCAGGCAGGGGGCTTACACCGGGGAGCTGTTTTTT,CASRQGAYTGELFF
.,TRBJ1-5,14,.,TRBV12-3/TRBV12-4,TGTGCCAGCAGCTCCTGGTGGAGCAATCAGCCCCAGCATTTT,CASSSWWSNQPQHF
few,TRBJ2-3,20,TRBD1,TRBV7-2,TGTGCCAGCAGCTTAGAATATTACATAGTATGGGACAGGGACACAGATACGCAGTATTTT,CASSLEYYIVWDRDTDTQYF
many,TRBJ2-3,13,TRBD2,TRBV7-2,TGTGCCAGCAGCTTTCTAGCGGGGGCCCCGCAGTATTTT,CASSFLAGAPQYF
.,TRBJ2-3,16,TRBD2,TRBV9,TGTGCCAGCAGCTTATGGGAGGGGCAGGAGACAGATACGCAGTATTTT,CASSLWEGQETDTQYF
many,TRBJ1-1,15,TRBD1,TRBV5-1,TGCGCCAGCAGCTTGGGGGACAGAATCCCCACTGAAGCTTTCTTT,CASSLGDRIPTEAFF
few,TRBJ2-1,16,TRBD1,TRBV6-5,TGTGCCAGCAGTAGGGGATCCGGGACAGGGGACAATGAGCAGTTCTTC,CASSRGSGTGDNEQFF
once,TRBJ2-2,15,TRBD1,TRBV11-2,TGTGCCAGCAGCTCTCGGACAGGAGCGACCGGGGAGCTGTTTTTT,CASSSRTGATGELFF
.,TRBJ2-2,14,.,TRBV24-1,TGTGCCGCCTCCGGGACAATAAACACCGGGGAGCTGTTTTTT,CAASGTINTGELFF
few,TRBJ2-1,13,.,TRBV29-1,TGCAGCGTTGAAAGGGCCACCTACAATGAGCAGTTCTTC,CSVERATYNEQFF
many,TRBJ1-6,16,.,TRBV4-1,TGCGCCAGCAGCCGGGGAACCGGGACGGAGCATTCACCCCTCCACTTT,CASSRGTGTEHSPLHF
few,TRBJ1-2,15,.,TRBV11-2,TGTGCCAGCAGCTTAGAAGGGGGAGCTAACTATGGCTACACCTTC,CASSLEGGANYGYTF
few,TRBJ2-1,15,TRBD2,TRBV6-2/TRBV6-3,TGTGCCAGCGAGGCGGGGGGTAGCTCCTACAATGAGCAGTTCTTC,CASEAGGSSYNEQFF
few,TRBJ2-3,18,.,TRBV7-3,TGTGCCAGCAGCTCCTATGTCGCACAGCCTCCTAGCACAGATACGCAGTATTTT,CASSSYVAQPPSTDTQYF
many,TRBJ2-3,14,.,TRBV7-7,TGTGCCAGCAGCCAGGACAGTATCACAGATACGCAGTATTTT,CASSQDSITDTQYF
.,TRBJ2-2,15,.,TRBV6-5,TGTGCCAGCAGTTACTTGTGGGGTGACACCGGGGAGCTGTTTTTT,CASSYLWGDTGELFF
.,TRBJ2-1,15,.,TRBV7-9,TGTGCCAGCAGCTTAGGGGCGGGGCCGTACAATGAGCAGTTCTTC,CASSLGAGPYNEQFF
few,TRBJ1-2,15,.,TRBV7-8,TGTGCCAGCAGCTTGGGTAACCGGGGGCTCTATGGCTACACCTTC,CASSLGNRGLYGYTF
few,TRBJ2-2,16,TRBD1,TRBV7-6,TGTGCCAGCAGGTGGGAGGGACAGGGGATTTCCGGGGAGCTGTTTTTT,CASRWEGQGISGELFF
.,TRBJ1-1,13,.,TRBV5-1,TGCTCCAGCAGCTTACGGACAGCACAGTTGGCTTTCTTT,CSSSLRTAQLAFF
.,TRBJ1-2,14,.,TRBV6-5,TGTGCCAGCTGTAACTCGGCACTTAACTATGGCTACACCTTC,CASCNSALNYGYTF
.,TRBJ1-5,13,.,TRBV19,TGTGCCAGTAGTAACGGTCTCAATCAGCCCCAGCATTTT,CASSNGLNQPQHF
.,TRBJ1-2,12,.,TRBV7-9,TGTGCCAGCAGCATTGGGGGCTATGGCTACACCTTC,CASSIGGYGYTF
.,TRBJ2-3,14,.,TRBV24-1,TGTGCCACCACCCCCGGGGTATCCACAGATACGCAGTATTTT,CATTPGVSTDTQYF
.,TRBJ2-3,13,.,TRBV5-1,TGCGCCAGCAGCTCGTGGGACACAGATACGCAGTATTTT,CASSSWDTDTQYF
.,TRBJ1-6,15,.,TRBV6-2/TRBV6-3,TGTGCCAGCACCCCGCTTGGTTATAAGAATTCACCCCTCCACTTT,CASTPLGYKNSPLHF
few,TRBJ2-3,14,TRBD2,TRBV12-3/TRBV12-4,TGTGCCAGCAGTCTGACTAGCGGGGGGGTCGGAGGGTATTTT,CASSLTSGGVGGYF
.,TRBJ2-3,13,.,TRBV6-2/TRBV6-3,TGTGCCAGCAGTTACTCCGTCGTAGATACGCAGTATTTT,CASSYSVVDTQYF
.,TRBJ2-7,13,.,TRBV7-3,TGTGCCAGCAGCTCGGGGGACACCGGTCAGCAGTACTTC,CASSSGDTGQQYF
many,TRBJ1-1,18,.,TRBV7-8,TGTGCCAGCACCTACAGGCGACAGGTCCGTAAACCAGGCACTGAAGCTTTCTTT,CASTYRRQVRKPGTEAFF
.,TRBJ2-1,14,TRBD2,TRBV29-1,TGCAGCGTCCGACTAGCGTGGGGGCTCAATGAGCAGTTCTTC,CSVRLAWGLNEQFF